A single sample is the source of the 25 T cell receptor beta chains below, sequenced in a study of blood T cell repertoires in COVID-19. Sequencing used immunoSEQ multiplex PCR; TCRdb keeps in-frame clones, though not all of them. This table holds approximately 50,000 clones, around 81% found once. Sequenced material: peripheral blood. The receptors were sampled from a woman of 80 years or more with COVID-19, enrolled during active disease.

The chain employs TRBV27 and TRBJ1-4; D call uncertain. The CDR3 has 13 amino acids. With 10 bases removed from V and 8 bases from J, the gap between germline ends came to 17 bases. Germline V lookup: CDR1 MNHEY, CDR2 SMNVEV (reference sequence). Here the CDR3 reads CANKTLPYEKLFF. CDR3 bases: TGTGCCAACAAGACATTACCCTACGAAAAACTGTTTTTT.

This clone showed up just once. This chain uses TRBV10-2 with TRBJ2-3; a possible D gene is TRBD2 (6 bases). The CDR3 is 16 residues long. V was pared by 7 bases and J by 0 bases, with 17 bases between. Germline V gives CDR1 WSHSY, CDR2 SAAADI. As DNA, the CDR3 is TGCGCCAGCACCCTCATCGGGACTGGTAGCACAGATACGCAGTATTTT. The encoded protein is CASTLIGTGSTDTQYF.

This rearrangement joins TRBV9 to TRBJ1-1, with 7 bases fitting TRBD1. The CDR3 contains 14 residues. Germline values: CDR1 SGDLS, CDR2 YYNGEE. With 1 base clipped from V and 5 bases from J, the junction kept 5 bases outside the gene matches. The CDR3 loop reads CASSVTGEWTEAFF. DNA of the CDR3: TGTGCCAGCAGCGTAACAGGGGAATGGACTGAAGCTTTCTTT.

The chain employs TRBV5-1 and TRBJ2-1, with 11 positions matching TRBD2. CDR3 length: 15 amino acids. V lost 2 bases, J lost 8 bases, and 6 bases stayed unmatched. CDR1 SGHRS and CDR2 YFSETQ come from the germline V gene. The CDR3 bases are TGCGCCAGCAGCTTTAGCGGGAGGGCCTGGGATGAGCAGTTCTTC. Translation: CASSFSGRAWDEQFF.

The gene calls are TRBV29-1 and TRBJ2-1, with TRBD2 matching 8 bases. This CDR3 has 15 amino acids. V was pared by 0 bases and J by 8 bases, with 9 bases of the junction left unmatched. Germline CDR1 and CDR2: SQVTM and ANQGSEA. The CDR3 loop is CSVEEPGRAYYEQFF. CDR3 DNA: TGCAGCGTTGAAGAGCCCGGGAGGGCCTATTATGAGCAGTTCTTC.

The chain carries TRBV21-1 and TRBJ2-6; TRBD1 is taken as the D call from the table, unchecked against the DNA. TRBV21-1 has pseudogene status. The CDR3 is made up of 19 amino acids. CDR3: CASSNNGQGKSSGANVLTF. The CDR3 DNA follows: TGTGCCAGCAGCAATAACGGACAGGGGAAAAGCTCTGGGGCCAACGTCCTGACTTTC.

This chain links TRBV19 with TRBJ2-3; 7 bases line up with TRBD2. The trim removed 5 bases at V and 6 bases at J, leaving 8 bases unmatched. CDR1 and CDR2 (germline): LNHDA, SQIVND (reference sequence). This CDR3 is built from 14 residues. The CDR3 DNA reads TGTGCCAGTAGTCTACAGACTAGCCGGGATACGCAGTATTTT. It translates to CASSLQTSRDTQYF.

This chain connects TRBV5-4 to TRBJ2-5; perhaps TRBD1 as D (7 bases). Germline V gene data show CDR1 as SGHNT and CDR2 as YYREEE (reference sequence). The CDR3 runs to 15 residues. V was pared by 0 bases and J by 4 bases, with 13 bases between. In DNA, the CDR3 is TGTGCCAGCAGCTTGGGACCCCAGGGGGGAGAGACCCAGTACTTC. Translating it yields CASSLGPQGGETQYF.

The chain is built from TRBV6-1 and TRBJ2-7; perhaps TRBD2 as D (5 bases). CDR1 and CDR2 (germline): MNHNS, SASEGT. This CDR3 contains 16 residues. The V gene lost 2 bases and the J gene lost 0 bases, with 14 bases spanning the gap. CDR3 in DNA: TGTGCCAGCAGTGAACCATGGACTTTGAGCTCCTACGAGCAGTACTTC. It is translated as CASSEPWTLSSYEQYF.

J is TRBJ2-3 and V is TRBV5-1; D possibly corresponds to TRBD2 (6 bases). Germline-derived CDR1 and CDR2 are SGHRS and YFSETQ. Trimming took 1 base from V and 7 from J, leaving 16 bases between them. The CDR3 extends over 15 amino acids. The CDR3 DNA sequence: TGCGCCAGCAGCTTGATCTTAGGTGGGGGGAATACGCAGTATTTT. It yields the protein CASSLILGGGNTQYF.

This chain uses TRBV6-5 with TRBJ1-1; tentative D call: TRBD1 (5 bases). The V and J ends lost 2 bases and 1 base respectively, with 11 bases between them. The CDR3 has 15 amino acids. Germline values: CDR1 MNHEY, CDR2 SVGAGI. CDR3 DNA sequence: TGTGCCAGCAGTTACGGGGGGGGTGGGAACACTGAAGCTTTCTTT. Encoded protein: CASSYGGGGNTEAFF.

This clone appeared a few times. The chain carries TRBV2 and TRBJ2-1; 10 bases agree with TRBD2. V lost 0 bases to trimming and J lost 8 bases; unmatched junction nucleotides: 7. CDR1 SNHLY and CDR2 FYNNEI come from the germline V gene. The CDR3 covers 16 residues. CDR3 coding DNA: TGTGCCAGCAGTGAAGCTGCTAGCGGGAGACTTGATGAGCAGTTCTTC. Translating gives CASSEAASGRLDEQFF. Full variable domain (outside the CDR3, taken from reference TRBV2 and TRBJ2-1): EPEVTQTPSHQVTQMGQEVILRCVPISNHLYFYWYRQILGQKVEFLVSFYNNEISEKSEIFDDQFSVERPDGSNFTLKIRSTKLEDSAMYFCASSEAASGRLDEQFFGPGTRLTVL.

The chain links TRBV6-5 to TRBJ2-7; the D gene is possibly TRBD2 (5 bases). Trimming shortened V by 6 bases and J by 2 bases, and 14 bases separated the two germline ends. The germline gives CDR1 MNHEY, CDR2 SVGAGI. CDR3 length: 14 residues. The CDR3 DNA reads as TGTGCCAGCAGGTCGGGATTCACGGCCTACGAGCAGTACTTC. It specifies CASRSGFTAYEQYF.

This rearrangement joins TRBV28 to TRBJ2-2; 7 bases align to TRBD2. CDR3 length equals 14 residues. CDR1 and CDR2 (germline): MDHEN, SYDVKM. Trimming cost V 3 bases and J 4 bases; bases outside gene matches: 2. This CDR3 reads CASSLGLSTGELFF. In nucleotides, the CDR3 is TGTGCCAGCAGTTTGGGACTAAGCACCGGGGAGCTGTTTTTT.

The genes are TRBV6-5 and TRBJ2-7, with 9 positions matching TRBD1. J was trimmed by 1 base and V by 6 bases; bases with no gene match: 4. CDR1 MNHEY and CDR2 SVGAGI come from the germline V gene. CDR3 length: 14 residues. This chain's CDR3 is CASSGQGISYEQYF. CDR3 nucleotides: TGTGCCAGCAGCGGACAGGGGATTTCCTACGAGCAGTACTTC.

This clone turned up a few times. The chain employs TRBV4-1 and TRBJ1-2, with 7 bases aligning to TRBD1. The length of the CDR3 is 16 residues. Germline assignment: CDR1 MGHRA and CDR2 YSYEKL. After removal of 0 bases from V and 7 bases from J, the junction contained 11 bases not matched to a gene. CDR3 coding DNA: TGCGCCAGCAGCCAAGATGATGGACAGGTATTATTTGGCTACACCTTC. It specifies CASSQDDGQVLFGYTF.

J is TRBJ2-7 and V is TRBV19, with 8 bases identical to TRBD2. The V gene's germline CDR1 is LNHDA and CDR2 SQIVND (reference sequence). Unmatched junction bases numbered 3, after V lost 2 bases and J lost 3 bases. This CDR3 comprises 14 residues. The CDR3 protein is CASSITSGGYEQYF. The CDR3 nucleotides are TGTGCCAGTAGTATAACTAGCGGAGGCTACGAGCAGTACTTC.

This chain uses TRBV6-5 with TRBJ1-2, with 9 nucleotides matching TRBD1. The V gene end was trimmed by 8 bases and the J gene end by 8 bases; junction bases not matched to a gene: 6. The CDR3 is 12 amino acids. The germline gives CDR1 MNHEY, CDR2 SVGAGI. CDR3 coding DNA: TGTGCCAGCCAAGGACAGGGGAACGGCTACACCTTC. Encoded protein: CASQGQGNGYTF.

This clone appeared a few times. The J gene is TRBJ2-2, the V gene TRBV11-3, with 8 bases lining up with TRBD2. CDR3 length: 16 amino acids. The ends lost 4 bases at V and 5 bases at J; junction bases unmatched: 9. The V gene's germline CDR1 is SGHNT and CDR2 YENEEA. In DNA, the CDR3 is TGTGCCAGCAGCTCCACGGGAGGGGCTCAGACCGGGGAGCTGTTTTTT. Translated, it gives CASSSTGGAQTGELFF. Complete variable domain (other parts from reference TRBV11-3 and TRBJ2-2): EAGVVQSPRYKIIEKKQPVAFWCNPISGHNTLYWYLQNLGQGPELLIRYENEEAVDDSQLPKDRFSAERLKGVDSTLKIQPAELGDSAVYLCASSSTGGAQTGELFFGEGSRLTVL.

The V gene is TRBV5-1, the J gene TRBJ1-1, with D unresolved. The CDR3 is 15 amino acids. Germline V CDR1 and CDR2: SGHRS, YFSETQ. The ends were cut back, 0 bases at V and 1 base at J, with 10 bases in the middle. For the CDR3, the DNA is TGCGCCAGCAGCTTGGGTATCCTCGGGAACACTGAAGCTTTCTTT. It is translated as CASSLGILGNTEAFF.

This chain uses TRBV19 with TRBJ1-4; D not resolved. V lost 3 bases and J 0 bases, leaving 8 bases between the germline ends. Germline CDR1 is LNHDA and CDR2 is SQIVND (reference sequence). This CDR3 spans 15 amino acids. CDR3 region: CASSIRGATNEKLFF. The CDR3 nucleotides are TGTGCCAGTAGTATTCGGGGAGCAACTAATGAAAAACTGTTTTTT. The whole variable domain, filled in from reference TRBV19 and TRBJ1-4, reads DGGITQSPKYLFRKEGQNVTLSCEQNLNHDAMYWYRQDPGQGLRLIYYSQIVNDFQKGDIAEGYSVSREKKESFPLTVTSAQKNPTAFYLCASSIRGATNEKLFFGSGTQLSVL.

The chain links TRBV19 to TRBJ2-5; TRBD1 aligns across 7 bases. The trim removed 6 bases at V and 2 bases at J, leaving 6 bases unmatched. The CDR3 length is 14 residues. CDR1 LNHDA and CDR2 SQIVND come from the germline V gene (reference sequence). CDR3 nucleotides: TGTGCCAGTAGGGGGACAGCAATTCAAGAGACCCAGTACTTC. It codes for CASRGTAIQETQYF.

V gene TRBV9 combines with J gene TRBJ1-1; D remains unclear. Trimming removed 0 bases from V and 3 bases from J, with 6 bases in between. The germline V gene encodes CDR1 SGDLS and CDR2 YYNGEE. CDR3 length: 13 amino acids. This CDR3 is CASSVAGDTEAFF. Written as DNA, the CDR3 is TGTGCCAGCAGCGTAGCCGGGGACACTGAAGCTTTCTTT. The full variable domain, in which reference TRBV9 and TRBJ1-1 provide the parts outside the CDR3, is DSGVTQTPKHLITATGQRVTLRCSPRSGDLSVYWYQQSLDQGLQFLIQYYNGEERAKGNILERFSAQQFPDLHSELNLSSLELGDSALYFCASSVAGDTEAFFGQGTRLTVV.

The CDR3 sequence: CASSTSQGFGDTQYF. The CDR3 nucleotides read TGTGCCAGCAGCACCTCCCAGGGGTTTGGCGATACGCAGTATTTT. V and J are TRBV11-2 and TRBJ2-3; a weak D match, TRBD1 (6 bases). Trimming left V 5 bases short and J 6 bases short, with 18 bases between. The CDR3 contains 15 residues. CDR1 is SGHAT, CDR2 FQNNGV, per germline.

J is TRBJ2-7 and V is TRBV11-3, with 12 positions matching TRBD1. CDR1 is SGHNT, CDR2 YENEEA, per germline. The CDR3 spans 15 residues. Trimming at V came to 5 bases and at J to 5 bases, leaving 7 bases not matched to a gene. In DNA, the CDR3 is TGTGCCAGCAGCCCGGGACAGGGGGCTTTCGACGAGCAGTACTTC. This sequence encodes CASSPGQGAFDEQYF.